Below, 20 T cell receptor beta chains from the same sample are listed, as sequenced in a study of T cells in Graves' hyperthyroidism and ophthalmopathy. The source material, RNA transcripts, was used to amplify TCR beta CDR3 regions. The primer set for the first-round RT-PCR of the TCR CDR3 was HTBI. TCRdb passed the multiplex PCR reads through MiXCR, listing each CDR3 protein once. The sample holds over 550,000 distinct CDR3 sequences, approximately 15% seen once. Sequenced: blood. The receptors stem from a woman aged 18-35 years with Graves' hyperthyroidism.

This clonotype was seen many times. The chain employs TRBV7-2 and TRBJ2-5, with TRBD1 matching over 8 bases. From germline, CDR1 is SGHTA and CDR2 FQGNSA. The CDR3 runs to 17 residues. V trimming: 4 bases; J trimming: 4 bases; junction bases outside the gene matches: 14. The CDR3 sequence is CASSYGGWQGARETQYF. CDR3 DNA: TGTGCCAGCAGCTACGGAGGGTGGCAGGGGGCACGAGAGACCCAGTACTTC.

There are a few counts of this clonotype. V is TRBV20-1 and J is TRBJ2-7; D unresolved. This CDR3 spans 12 amino acids. Germline V CDR1 and CDR2: DFQATT, SNEGSKA (reference sequence). The V end was cut by 2 bases, the J end by 1 base, with 6 bases between. This chain's CDR3 is CSARFVSYEQYF. CDR3 sequence (DNA): TGCAGTGCTAGATTCGTATCCTACGAGCAGTACTTC.

This clonotype was counted many times. The genes are TRBV13 and TRBJ1-1; 7 bases map to TRBD1. The CDR3 loop spans 16 amino acids. After removal of 5 bases from V and 1 base from J, the junction contained 10 bases not matched to a gene. CDR1 and CDR2 from the germline V gene are PRHDT and FYEKMQ (reference sequence). The CDR3 protein is CASSIPGQRRNTEAFF. CDR3 nucleotides: TGTGCCAGCAGCATACCGGGACAGCGGAGGAACACTGAAGCTTTCTTT.

This clonotype has more than one count but fewer than ten. The chain combines TRBV27 with TRBJ2-1; D remains unclear. The CDR3 length is 11 residues. Deletions cut 8 bases from V and 10 bases from J, with 12 bases between. CDR1 and CDR2 from the germline V gene are MNHEY and SMNVEV (reference sequence). The CDR3 here is CASGFGWEQFF. The CDR3, as DNA: TGTGCCAGCGGATTCGGCTGGGAGCAGTTCTTC.

This clonotype has at least ten counts. J is TRBJ1-5 and V is TRBV11-3; D not certain. This CDR3 has 13 residues. Per the germline V gene, CDR1 is SGHNT and CDR2 is YENEEA. V was trimmed by 4 bases and J by 6 bases, leaving 10 bases between them. CDR3 coding DNA: TGTGCCAGCAGCTCCACCTTGGGTCAGCCCCAGCATTTT. Its translation: CASSSTLGQPQHF. Filled out from reference TRBV11-3 and TRBJ1-5, the complete variable domain reads EAGVVQSPRYKIIEKKQPVAFWCNPISGHNTLYWYLQNLGQGPELLIRYENEEAVDDSQLPKDRFSAERLKGVDSTLKIQPAELGDSAVYLCASSSTLGQPQHFGDGTRLSIL.

This chain links TRBV18 with TRBJ1-2, with D possibly TRBD1 on 6 matching bases. Trimming left V 3 bases short and J 6 bases short, with 8 bases between. The germline V gene has CDR1 KGHSH and CDR2 LQKENI. CDR3 length: 12 amino acids. The CDR3 here is CASSPGADGYTF. In DNA, the CDR3 is TGTGCCAGCTCACCGGGGGCGGATGGCTACACCTTC.

This clonotype came up many times. This chain connects TRBV2 to TRBJ2-1; maybe TRBD2 (5 bases). The CDR3 runs 12 residues. Germline CDR1 SNHLY, CDR2 FYNNEI. Between the trimmed V and J ends, which lost 6 bases and 8 bases, there was a span of 11 bases. The CDR3: CASRVRGHEQFF. For the CDR3, the DNA is TGTGCCAGCAGGGTCCGAGGGCATGAGCAGTTCTTC. The whole variable domain, remainder taken from reference TRBV2 and TRBJ2-1, is EPEVTQTPSHQVTQMGQEVILRCVPISNHLYFYWYRQILGQKVEFLVSFYNNEISEKSEIFDDQFSVERPDGSNFTLKIRSTKLEDSAMYFCASRVRGHEQFFGPGTRLTVL.

In this sample, this clonotype turned up many times. V and J are TRBV2 and TRBJ2-7; TRBD2 aligns across 7 bases. There are 15 residues in the CDR3. CDR1 and CDR2 (germline): SNHLY, FYNNEI. The V gene end was trimmed by 8 bases and the J gene end by 0 bases; junction bases not matched to a gene: 10. The DNA for the CDR3 is TGTGCCAGCTGTCCAGGGCTAGCGGACTCCTACGAGCAGTACTTC. Amino acids: CASCPGLADSYEQYF.

This clonotype was seen a handful of times. The V gene is TRBV20-1, the J gene TRBJ1-4; no firm D call. There are 18 residues in the CDR3. Germline loops: CDR1 DFQATT, CDR2 SNEGSKA (reference sequence). Trimming stripped 2 bases from V and 8 bases from J, with 27 bases between. CDR3 amino acids: CSARPILGEGFSDEKLFF. CDR3 bases: TGCAGTGCTAGACCTATTCTGGGTGAAGGCTTCAGTGACGAAAAACTGTTTTTT.

The gene calls are TRBV6-1 and TRBJ2-1; D may be TRBD2 (6 bases). Germline values: CDR1 MNHNS, CDR2 SASEGT. The germline V and J ends were trimmed by 4 bases and 7 bases, with 8 bases remaining between them. This CDR3 contains 12 residues. CDR3 region: CASSASVNEQFF. The CDR3 DNA reads TGTGCCAGCAGTGCTAGCGTTAATGAGCAGTTCTTC.

This clonotype was seen at least ten times. V and J are TRBV11-1 and TRBJ1-1; D uncertain. This CDR3 has 13 amino acids. The germline V and J ends were trimmed by 5 bases and 7 bases, with 14 bases remaining between them. Germline lookup yields CDR1 SGHAT and CDR2 FQDESV (reference sequence). The CDR3 DNA sequence: TGTGCCAGCAGCCCCCCGGGGATCGATGAAGCTTTCTTT. Amino acids: CASSPPGIDEAFF.

This clonotype showed up many times. The rearrangement links TRBV6-1 to TRBJ1-2; D unclear. CDR1 and CDR2 from the germline V gene are MNHNS and SASEGT. The CDR3 covers 14 residues. The V gene lost 7 bases and the J gene lost 8 bases, with 20 bases spanning the gap. The CDR3 nucleotides read TGTGCCAGCATGGATGCTACGCCTGGTACGGGCTACACCTTC. Protein product: CASMDATPGTGYTF.

Ten or more counts support this clonotype. A junction boundary mismatches the germline segment, possibly from a read error. This sequence joins TRBV20-1 and TRBJ2-3; possibly TRBD2 for D (5 bases). CDR3 length: 12 residues. CDR1 is DFQATT, CDR2 SNEGSKA, per germline (reference sequence). This chain's CDR3 is CSPSPSTDTQYF. The CDR3 nucleotides read TGCAGTCCTAGCCCGAGCACAGATACGCAGTATTTT.

DNA of the CDR3: TGTGCCAGCAGCGGACGTAGCGGGGGGTCCTACAATGAGCAGTTCTTC. Its translation: CASSGRSGGSYNEQFF. This chain connects TRBV7-2 to TRBJ2-1; 10 bases map to TRBD2. Losses at the gene ends were 5 bases for V and 1 base for J; bases not matched to a gene: 5. This CDR3 comprises 16 residues. The germline gives CDR1 SGHTA, CDR2 FQGNSA.

The chain carries TRBV7-2 and TRBJ1-3; D unresolved. CDR1 is SGHTA, CDR2 FQGNSA, per germline. The CDR3 sequence is 15 residues long. Deletions cut 1 base from V and 4 bases from J, with 11 bases between. The CDR3 nucleotides read TGTGCCAGCAGCTTAGTCTTGCCGCCAGGAAACACCATATATTTT. The encoded protein is CASSLVLPPGNTIYF.

Many counts were recorded for this clonotype. The chain is built from TRBV13 and TRBJ1-5; tentatively, D is TRBD1 (6 bases). The length of the CDR3 is 14 residues. V lost 1 base, J lost 3 bases, and 7 bases lay in between. Germline CDR1 is PRHDT and CDR2 is FYEKMQ (reference sequence). CDR3 nucleotides: TGTGCCAGCAGCTTAGCAGGGGCCAATCAGCCCCAGCATTTT. Its protein is CASSLAGANQPQHF.

The V call is TRBV6-9, the J call TRBJ1-2; no clear D. Germline CDR1 reads MNHGY; CDR2 reads SVAAGI. Trimming removed 4 bases from V and 4 bases from J, with 10 bases in between. The CDR3 totals 13 residues. The CDR3 DNA is TGTGCCAGCAGTTCTAATACAGTCTATGGCTACACCTTC. Translated: CASSSNTVYGYTF.

This clonotype has a count of ten or more. The gene calls are TRBV2 and TRBJ2-1; 11 bases fit TRBD2. The CDR3 loop spans 15 amino acids. Per germline, CDR1 SNHLY and CDR2 FYNNEI. Losses at the gene ends were 1 base for V and 9 bases for J; bases not matched to a gene: 5. The CDR3 here is CASSEVVLAGVEQFF. The CDR3 DNA follows: TGTGCCAGCAGTGAAGTTGTACTAGCGGGAGTTGAGCAGTTCTTC.

Ten or more counts support this clonotype. The V and J genes are TRBV12-3 or TRBV12-4 and TRBJ2-7; 7 positions agree with TRBD1. The CDR3 covers 13 residues. The V and J ends lost 4 bases and 2 bases, in that order; junction bases with no gene match: 2. CDR3 loop: CASSWGQTYEQYF. CDR3 sequence (DNA): TGTGCCAGCAGTTGGGGACAGACCTACGAGCAGTACTTC.

The chain employs TRBV20-1 and TRBJ2-7; weak D call: TRBD2 (6 bases). The CDR3 loop spans 14 amino acids. The germline gives CDR1 DFQATT, CDR2 SNEGSKA (reference sequence). The ends were cut back, 1 base at V and 2 bases at J, with 12 bases in the middle. The CDR3, as DNA: TGCAGTGCTAGAGTGGGCGGGGCCGCCTACGAGCAGTACTTC. Translating it yields CSARVGGAAYEQYF.